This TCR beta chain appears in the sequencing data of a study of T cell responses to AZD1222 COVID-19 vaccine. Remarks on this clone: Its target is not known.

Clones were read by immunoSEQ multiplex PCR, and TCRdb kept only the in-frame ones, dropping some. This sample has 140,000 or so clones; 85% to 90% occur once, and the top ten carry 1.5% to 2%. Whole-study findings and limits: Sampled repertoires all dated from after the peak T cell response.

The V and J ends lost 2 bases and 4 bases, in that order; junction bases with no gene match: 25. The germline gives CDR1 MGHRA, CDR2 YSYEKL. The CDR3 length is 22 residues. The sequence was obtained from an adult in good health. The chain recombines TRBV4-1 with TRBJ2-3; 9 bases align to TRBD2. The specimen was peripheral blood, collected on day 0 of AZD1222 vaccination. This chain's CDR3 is CASSQPPGHRGRSGSLSDTQYF. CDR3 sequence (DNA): TGCGCCAGCAGCCAACCTCCGGGGCACCGGGGCCGTAGCGGGAGCCTCTCAGATACGCAGTATTTT.